Included here is one TCR beta chain sequence, with context. Its antigen is currently unknown. The sample belongs to a study of cytomegalovirus exposure and HLA in healthy donors. Notes on the study in general: Analyzed later, most CMV-associated TCR beta chains appeared HLA-restricted. A likely sequencing artifact accounted for one observed cluster of highly shared sequence variants.

Primers included in the PCR were 60 Vbeta and 13 Jbeta primers. The repertoire was sequenced with immunoSEQ multiplex PCR; TCRdb's copy has only in-frame clones and lacks some. The table shows about 82,000 clones, with about 68% occurring only once. This sequence was found in a man between 35 and 55 years old in good health and CMV-seropositive. Sequencing was done on a sample of PBMCs.

This CDR3 is CASSHHLAGATDTQYF. In nucleotides, the CDR3 is TGTGCCAGCAGCCATCACCTAGCGGGAGCAACAGATACGCAGTATTTT. The chain employs TRBV11-2 and TRBJ2-3; 10 bases align to TRBD2. This CDR3 spans 16 amino acids. Trimming removed 5 bases from V and 3 bases from J; junction bases left unmatched: 8. Looked up from germline, CDR1 is SGHAT and CDR2 is FQNNGV. The variable domain in full, with the rest retrieved from reference TRBV11-2 and TRBJ2-3, is EAGVAQSPRYKIIEKRQSVAFWCNPISGHATLYWYQQILGQGPKLLIQFQNNGVVDDSQLPKDRFSAERLKGVDSTLKIQPAKLEDSAVYLCASSHHLAGATDTQYFGPGTRLTVL.